Presented here are 14 T cell receptor beta chains from one specimen sequenced in a study of OX40 agonist ivuxolimab in advanced cancers. Some clones are missing from TCRdb's copy, which holds only in-frame ones; the method was immunoSEQ multiplex PCR. Of tens of thousands of clones in the sample, around 85% are singletons; the top ten hold roughly 2.2%. The material was CD4+ or CD8+ T cells sorted from blood, obtained in a trial of the OX40 agonist ivuxolimab. Receptor source: an adult with an advanced solid tumor such as melanoma, head and neck, liver or kidney cancer.

The J gene is TRBJ1-2, the V gene TRBV6-1; D is unclear. The CDR3 extends over 11 amino acids. CDR1 and CDR2 from the germline V gene are MNHNS and SASEGT. V lost 7 bases and J lost 4, with 7 bases in between. CDR3 nucleotide sequence: TGTGCCAGCAACGAGGGCTATGGCTACACCTTC. This sequence encodes CASNEGYGYTF.

This chain connects TRBV11-2 to TRBJ1-2; the match to TRBD1 covers 10 bases. V lost 0 bases to trimming and J lost 7 bases; unmatched junction nucleotides: 8. The CDR3 extends over 16 amino acids. Germline V gene data show CDR1 as SGHAT and CDR2 as FQNNGV. CDR3 nucleotide sequence: TGTGCCAGCAGCTTAGACCCTGGACAGGGGGGAGCTGGCTACACCTTC. Its protein product is CASSLDPGQGGAGYTF.

The chain couples TRBV5-1 to TRBJ1-1; D may be TRBD1 (6 bases). The V gene lost 3 bases and the J gene lost 1 base, with 13 bases spanning the gap. The CDR3 extends over 15 amino acids. Germline assignment: CDR1 SGHRS and CDR2 YFSETQ. CDR3: CASSSGADKNTEAFF. CDR3 DNA: TGCGCCAGCAGCTCGGGGGCCGACAAGAACACTGAAGCTTTCTTT.

CDR3 sequence: CASPGETAYEQYF. CDR3 bases: TGCGCCAGCCCCGGAGAGACAGCCTACGAGCAGTACTTC. V gene TRBV23-1 combines with J gene TRBJ2-7, with a tentative D call TRBD1 (5 bases). TRBV23-1 is known as an ORF, though its function is uncertain. CDR3 size: 13 residues. Trimming pared 8 bases from V and 2 bases from J, leaving 13 bases between.

The chain links TRBV7-6 to TRBJ2-3, with D hard to call. The germline V gene has CDR1 SGHVS and CDR2 FNYEAQ. The CDR3 totals 13 residues. Deletions cut 2 bases from V and 2 bases from J, with 5 bases between. CDR3 DNA sequence: TGTGCCAGCAGCTTATCTCTCACAGATACGCAGTATTTT. Amino acid sequence: CASSLSLTDTQYF.

This clone was recorded a few times. The V call is TRBV7-9, the J call TRBJ2-5; D unresolved. The V end was cut by 5 bases, the J end by 1 base, with 17 bases between. The germline V gene has CDR1 SEHNR and CDR2 FQNEAQ (reference sequence). The CDR3 runs to 16 residues. CDR3 DNA: TGTGCCAGCAGCCCCGACGGGCCCGGCCTCCAAGAGACCCAGTACTTC. Its protein product is CASSPDGPGLQETQYF. Full variable domain (remainder filled in from reference TRBV7-9 and TRBJ2-5): DTGVSQNPRHKITKRGQNVTFRCDPISEHNRLYWYRQTLGQGPEFLTYFQNEAQLEKSRLLSDRFSAERPKGSFSTLEIQRTEQGDSAMYLCASSPDGPGLQETQYFGPGTRLLVL.

The J gene is TRBJ2-5, the V gene TRBV5-8; 8 bases map to TRBD1. There are 13 residues in the CDR3. The J segment lost 4 bases and the V segment lost 6 bases, leaving 5 bases of the junction unmatched. Germline values: CDR1 SGHTS, CDR2 YDEGEE. The chain's CDR3 is CASTDRGGETQYF. CDR3 coding DNA: TGTGCCAGCACAGACAGGGGCGGAGAGACCCAGTACTTC.

The chain couples TRBV29-1 to TRBJ2-3; D not resolved. Germline V gene sequence: CDR1 SQVTM, CDR2 ANQGSEA. The CDR3 is 13 amino acids. Trimming removed 2 bases at V and 1 base at J, with 7 bases between. CDR3: CSVENSGTDTQYF. The CDR3 coding sequence is TGCAGCGTTGAAAATTCGGGCACAGATACGCAGTATTTT.

This clone was found many times. The chain links TRBV4-1 to TRBJ2-2, with D possibly matching TRBD1 (5 bases). Trimming took off 0 bases at V and 7 bases at J, with 12 bases between the two ends. The germline V gene encodes CDR1 MGHRA and CDR2 YSYEKL. CDR3 length equals 15 residues. The CDR3 DNA is TGCGCCAGCAGCCAAGACAATAGGGGTATCGGGGAGCTGTTTTTT. Its protein is CASSQDNRGIGELFF.

The genes are TRBV5-6 and TRBJ1-3; tentatively, D is TRBD1 (5 bases). With 2 bases removed from V and 3 bases from J, the gap between germline ends came to 15 bases. There are 16 residues in the CDR3. The germline V gene has CDR1 SGHDT and CDR2 YYEEEE. The DNA for the CDR3 is TGTGCCAGCAGCTTTACCGTCGACAGCAGTGGAAACACCATATATTTT. Protein: CASSFTVDSSGNTIYF.

The chain combines TRBV7-3 with TRBJ1-2; 7 bases match TRBD1. The CDR3 is made up of 17 amino acids. Germline trimming cut 4 bases from V and 4 bases from J; bases unmatched to any gene: 15. Germline assignment: CDR1 SGHTA and CDR2 FQGTGA. The CDR3 is CASSYPRTGGRVYGYTF. The CDR3 coding sequence is TGTGCCAGCAGCTATCCTCGGACAGGAGGGCGGGTCTATGGCTACACCTTC.

This sequence joins TRBV19 and TRBJ2-6, with D possibly being TRBD1 or TRBD2 (7 bases each). Trimming took off 10 bases at V and 4 bases at J, with 14 bases between the two ends. CDR1 is LNHDA and CDR2 is SQIVND in the germline V gene (reference sequence). The CDR3 has 14 amino acids. DNA for the CDR3: TGTGCCACCCAGGGGGGGTCGGGGGCCAACGTCCTGACTTTC. Its protein product is CATQGGSGANVLTF. The full variable domain, completed using reference TRBV19 and TRBJ2-6, is DGGITQSPKYLFRKEGQNVTLSCEQNLNHDAMYWYRQDPGQGLRLIYYSQIVNDFQKGDIAEGYSVSREKKESFPLTVTSAQKNPTAFYLCATQGGSGANVLTFGAGSRLTVL.

The rearrangement links TRBV27 to TRBJ1-5; unclear D gene. The CDR3 length is 14 residues. V gave up 0 bases and J gave up 9 bases, with 12 bases separating them. The germline V gene encodes CDR1 MNHEY and CDR2 SMNVEV (reference sequence). The CDR3 DNA reads as TGTGCCAGCAGTTTATCGCCACAGTATGGGCCCCAGCATTTT. Translating it yields CASSLSPQYGPQHF.

This rearrangement joins TRBV27 to TRBJ2-1; weak D call: TRBD2 (6 bases). CDR1 and CDR2 (germline): MNHEY, SMNVEV (reference sequence). The CDR3 extends over 15 amino acids. V lost 6 bases and J 6 bases, leaving 18 bases between the germline ends. In nucleotides, the CDR3 is TGTGCCAGCAGGCGGAGCCAGACTAGGATCAATGAGCAGTTCTTC. It specifies CASRRSQTRINEQFF.